This TCR beta chain stems from a study of T cell repertoires in cytomegalovirus infection. Study-level information: CMV epitopes, recently identified HLA-C-restricted and well-studied HLA-B-restricted, were used. From public TCR beta signatures came an indication of both CMV infection and matching HLA type. Study results and limitations: Predominance within the ex vivo response was attributable to HLA-C-restricted CMV-specific TCR beta clonotypes.

This clonotype was seen a handful of times. What it binds is not known. The CDR3 length is 16 residues. Germline lookup yields CDR1 SGHTA and CDR2 FQGNSA. V was clipped by 5 bases and J by 0 bases; unmatched bases: 9. TCRdb processed the reads anew with MiXCR; each CDR3 protein has one entry. The sample consists of about 340,000 distinct CDR3 sequences, roughly 29% of them appearing once. Source: cultured PBMCs, taken from culture after CMV antigen stimulation. The receptor comes from a human donor in good health (CMV status not recorded). Some clones in this sample may be carry-over from other donors' samples. The chain is built from TRBV7-2 and TRBJ2-5; the match to TRBD2 covers 7 bases. The CDR3 DNA sequence: TGTGCCAGCAGCCCGCTAAGCGGGGATTACCAAGAGACCCAGTACTTC. It encodes CASSPLSGDYQETQYF. Filled out from reference TRBV7-2 and TRBJ2-5, the complete variable domain reads GAGVSQSPSNKVTEKGKDVELRCDPISGHTALYWYRQSLGQGLEFLIYFQGNSAPDKSGLPSDRFSAERTGGSVSTLTIQRTQQEDSAVYLCASSPLSGDYQETQYFGPGTRLLVL.